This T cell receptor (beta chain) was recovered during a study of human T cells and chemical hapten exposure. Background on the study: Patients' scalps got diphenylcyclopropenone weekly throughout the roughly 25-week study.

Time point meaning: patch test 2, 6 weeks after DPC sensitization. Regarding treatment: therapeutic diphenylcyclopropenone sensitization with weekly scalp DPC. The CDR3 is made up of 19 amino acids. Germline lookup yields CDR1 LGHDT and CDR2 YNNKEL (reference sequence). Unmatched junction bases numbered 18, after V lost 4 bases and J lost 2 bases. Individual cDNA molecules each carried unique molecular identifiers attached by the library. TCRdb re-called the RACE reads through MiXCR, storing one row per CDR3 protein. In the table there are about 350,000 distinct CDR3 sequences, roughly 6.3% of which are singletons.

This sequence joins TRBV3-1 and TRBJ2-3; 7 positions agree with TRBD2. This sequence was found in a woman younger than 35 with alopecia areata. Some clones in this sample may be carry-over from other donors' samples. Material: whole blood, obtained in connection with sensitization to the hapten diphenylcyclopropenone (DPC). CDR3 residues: CASSRRATLGLFVTDTQYF. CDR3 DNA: TGTGCCAGCAGCCGAAGAGCCACGCTGGGACTATTCGTCACAGATACGCAGTATTTT.